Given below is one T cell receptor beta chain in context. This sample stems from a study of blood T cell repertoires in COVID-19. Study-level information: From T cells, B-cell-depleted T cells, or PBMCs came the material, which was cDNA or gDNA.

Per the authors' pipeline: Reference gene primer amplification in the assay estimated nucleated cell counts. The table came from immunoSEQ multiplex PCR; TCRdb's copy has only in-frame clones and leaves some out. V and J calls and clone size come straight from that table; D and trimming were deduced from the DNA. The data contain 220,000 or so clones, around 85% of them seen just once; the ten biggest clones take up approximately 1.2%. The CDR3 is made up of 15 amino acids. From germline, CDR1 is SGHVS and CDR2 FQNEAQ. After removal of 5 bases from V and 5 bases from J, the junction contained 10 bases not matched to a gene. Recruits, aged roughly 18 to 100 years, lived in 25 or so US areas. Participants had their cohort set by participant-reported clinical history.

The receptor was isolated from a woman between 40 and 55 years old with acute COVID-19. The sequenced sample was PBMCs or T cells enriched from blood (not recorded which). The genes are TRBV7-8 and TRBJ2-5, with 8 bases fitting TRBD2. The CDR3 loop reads CASSPGGAGRETQYF. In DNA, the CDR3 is TGTGCCAGCAGCCCCGGGGGGGCAGGCCGGGAGACCCAGTACTTC.